These 16 T cell receptor beta chains share one sample of origin, sequenced in a study of blood T cell repertoires in COVID-19. Measured with immunoSEQ multiplex PCR; TCRdb has only the in-frame clones, and not every one. The repertoire holds about 130,000 clones, over 70% seen once, with under 4.5% in the top ten. The sequencing sample was made of peripheral blood. These TCRs come from a woman between 45 and 65 years old with acute or convalescent COVID-19.

The genes are TRBV18 and TRBJ2-3; 10 bases align to TRBD2. The CDR3 totals 16 residues. Germline V gene sequence: CDR1 KGHSH, CDR2 LQKENI. After removal of 6 bases from V and 2 bases from J, the junction contained 8 bases not matched to a gene. The CDR3 loop reads CASSLEAGGPTDTQYF. The CDR3 DNA follows: TGTGCCAGCTCCCTAGAAGCGGGGGGGCCCACAGATACGCAGTATTTT.

This sequence joins TRBV5-1 and TRBJ2-7; a weak D match, TRBD1 (6 bases). Per the germline V gene, CDR1 is SGHRS and CDR2 is YFSETQ. The length of the CDR3 is 13 residues. The V end was cut by 4 bases, the J end by 3 bases, with 11 bases between. CDR3 protein: CASSERGGYEQYF. The DNA of the CDR3 is TGCGCCAGCAGCGAAAGAGGGGGCTACGAGCAGTACTTC.

This clone has only a few counts. The same CDR3 also results from other DNA sequences found in this sample. The chain uses TRBV7-9 and TRBJ1-2; D may be TRBD1 (5 bases). The CDR3 has 13 amino acids. V was shortened by 5 bases and J by 1 base, with 8 bases between the two germline ends. The germline gives CDR1 SEHNR, CDR2 FQNEAQ (reference sequence). This CDR3 reads CASSPDSNYGYTF. In DNA form, the CDR3 reads TGTGCCAGCAGCCCCGACAGTAACTATGGCTACACCTTC. The whole variable domain, filled in from reference TRBV7-9 and TRBJ1-2, reads DTGVSQNPRHKITKRGQNVTFRCDPISEHNRLYWYRQTLGQGPEFLTYFQNEAQLEKSRLLSDRFSAERPKGSFSTLEIQRTEQGDSAMYLCASSPDSNYGYTFGSGTRLTVV.

The chain employs TRBV15 and TRBJ2-2; 7 nucleotides line up with TRBD1. J lost 5 bases, V lost 5 bases, and 2 bases had no gene match. The CDR3 is made up of 13 amino acids. CDR1 and CDR2 (germline): LNHNV, YYDKDF (reference sequence). The DNA of the CDR3 is TGTGCCACCAGCTTGGGACAGACCGGGGAGCTGTTTTTT. The encoded protein is CATSLGQTGELFF.

This clone occurred a few times. The gene calls are TRBV6-4 and TRBJ2-3; the D is unclear. Germline CDR1 reads MRHNA; CDR2 reads SNTAGT. The CDR3 sequence is 15 residues long. V was trimmed by 5 bases and J by 0 bases, leaving 12 bases between them. The CDR3 nucleotides are TGTGCCAGCAGTTCAACTCTCGGGAGCACAGATACGCAGTATTTT. Protein sequence: CASSSTLGSTDTQYF.

This sequence joins TRBV5-5 and TRBJ1-6; 9 bases align to TRBD1. J gave up 14 bases and V 1 base, and 7 bases lay outside the gene matches. This CDR3 has 14 amino acids. From germline, CDR1 is SGHKS and CDR2 YYEKEE (reference sequence). CDR3 nucleotide sequence: TGTGCCAGCAGCTTGCCGGGACAGGGTGTCACCCTCCACTTT. Its translation is CASSLPGQGVTLHF. Looking up the rest from reference TRBV5-5 and TRBJ1-6 gives the full variable domain: DAGVTQSPTHLIKTRGQQVTLRCSPISGHKSVSWYQQVLGQGPQFIFQYYEKEERGRGNFPDRFSARQFPNYSSELNVNALLLGDSALYLCASSLPGQGVTLHFGNGTRLTVT.

The J gene is TRBJ2-5, the V gene TRBV9, with 13 bases identical to TRBD2. The germline V gene has CDR1 SGDLS and CDR2 YYNGEE. Unmatched junction bases numbered 1, after V lost 3 bases and J lost 5 bases. The CDR3 is 14 amino acids. CDR3 sequence: CASSGTSGSETQYF. CDR3 sequence (DNA): TGTGCCAGCAGCGGGACTAGCGGGAGCGAGACCCAGTACTTC.

V and J are TRBV4-1 and TRBJ1-3; 7 bases fit TRBD1. Germline CDR1 is MGHRA and CDR2 is YSYEKL. This CDR3 contains 16 residues. The junction had 16 bases not matched to a gene; V was cut back by 4 bases and J by 10 bases. This chain's CDR3 is CASSPTPRGQLGTIYF. In DNA, the CDR3 is TGCGCCAGCAGCCCTACCCCAAGGGGGCAATTAGGGACCATATATTTT.

V usage is TRBV6-5 and J usage is TRBJ2-1, with 8 bases aligning to TRBD2. V gave up 2 bases and J gave up 5 bases; unmatched junction bases: 2. The length of the CDR3 is 14 residues. Germline-derived CDR1 and CDR2 are MNHEY and SVGAGI. The DNA for the CDR3 is TGTGCCAGCAGTTACACTAGCGGAGACAATGAGCAGTTCTTC. Amino acids: CASSYTSGDNEQFF.

The J gene is TRBJ2-6, the V gene TRBV7-2; D not resolved. The CDR3 extends over 15 amino acids. Germline V gene lookup returns CDR1 SGHTA and CDR2 FQGNSA. V lost 0 bases and J 0 bases, leaving 3 bases between the germline ends. The CDR3 loop reads CASSLAVSGANVLTF. CDR3 nucleotide sequence: TGTGCCAGCAGCTTAGCCGTCTCTGGGGCCAACGTCCTGACTTTC.

V and J are TRBV28 and TRBJ2-7, with D possibly matching TRBD2 (5 bases). With 3 bases removed from V and 6 bases from J, the gap between germline ends came to 12 bases. The CDR3 is 13 amino acids. Germline CDR1 is MDHEN and CDR2 is SYDVKM. CDR3 region: CASSFPLVSEQYF. In nucleotides, the CDR3 is TGTGCCAGCAGTTTCCCACTAGTTTCCGAGCAGTACTTC.

This clone was seen a few times. The chain uses TRBV9 and TRBJ2-2; D is possibly TRBD2 (5 bases). Between the trimmed V and J ends, which lost 4 bases and 3 bases, there was a span of 7 bases. CDR1 is SGDLS, CDR2 YYNGEE, per germline. This CDR3 contains 13 residues. CDR3: CASSRDYTGELFF. The DNA for the CDR3 is TGTGCCAGCAGCCGGGATTACACCGGGGAGCTGTTTTTT.

The genes are TRBV2 and TRBJ2-7; possibly TRBD1 for D (5 bases). CDR3 length equals 13 residues. Trimming left V 1 base short and J 6 bases short, with 10 bases between. Germline values: CDR1 SNHLY, CDR2 FYNNEI. This CDR3 is CASSEGPRVEQYF. The CDR3, as DNA: TGTGCCAGCAGTGAAGGGCCCAGGGTCGAGCAGTACTTC.

The J gene is TRBJ1-5, the V gene TRBV6-5; D is uncertain. V was cut by 6 bases and J by 1 base, with 10 bases left in between. The CDR3 covers 14 residues. Germline lookup yields CDR1 MNHEY and CDR2 SVGAGI. Here the CDR3 reads CASSRPGSNQPQHF. The CDR3 DNA follows: TGTGCCAGCAGCCGCCCGGGGAGCAATCAGCCCCAGCATTTT.

The chain joins TRBV5-5 to TRBJ1-1; tentatively, D is TRBD1 (5 bases). CDR1 is SGHKS and CDR2 is YYEKEE in the germline V gene (reference sequence). Trimming took off 2 bases at V and 1 base at J, with 12 bases between the two ends. The CDR3 sequence is 15 residues long. The CDR3 loop reads CASSLYGGENTEAFF. CDR3 in DNA: TGTGCCAGCAGCTTATACGGGGGGGAGAACACTGAAGCTTTCTTT.

This chain uses TRBV20-1 with TRBJ2-7; 9 bases match TRBD1. There are 14 residues in the CDR3. Germline V gives CDR1 DFQATT, CDR2 SNEGSKA (reference sequence). With 3 bases clipped from V and 9 bases from J, the junction kept 12 bases outside the gene matches. The DNA for the CDR3 is TGCAGTGCTAGTAGACCGGGACAGGGCGTCGTGCAGTACTTC. Amino acids: CSASRPGQGVVQYF.